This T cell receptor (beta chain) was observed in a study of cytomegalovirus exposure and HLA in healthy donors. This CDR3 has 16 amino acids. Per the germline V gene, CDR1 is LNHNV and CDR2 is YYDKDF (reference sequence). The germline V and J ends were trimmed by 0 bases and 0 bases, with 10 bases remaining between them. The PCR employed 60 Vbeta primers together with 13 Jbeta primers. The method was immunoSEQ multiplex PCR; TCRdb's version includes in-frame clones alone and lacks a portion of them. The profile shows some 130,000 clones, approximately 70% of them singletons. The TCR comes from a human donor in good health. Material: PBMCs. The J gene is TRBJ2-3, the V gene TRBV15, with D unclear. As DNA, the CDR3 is TGTGCCACCAGCAGAGAATCTCACATCAGCACAGATACGCAGTATTTT. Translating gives CATSRESHISTDTQYF.